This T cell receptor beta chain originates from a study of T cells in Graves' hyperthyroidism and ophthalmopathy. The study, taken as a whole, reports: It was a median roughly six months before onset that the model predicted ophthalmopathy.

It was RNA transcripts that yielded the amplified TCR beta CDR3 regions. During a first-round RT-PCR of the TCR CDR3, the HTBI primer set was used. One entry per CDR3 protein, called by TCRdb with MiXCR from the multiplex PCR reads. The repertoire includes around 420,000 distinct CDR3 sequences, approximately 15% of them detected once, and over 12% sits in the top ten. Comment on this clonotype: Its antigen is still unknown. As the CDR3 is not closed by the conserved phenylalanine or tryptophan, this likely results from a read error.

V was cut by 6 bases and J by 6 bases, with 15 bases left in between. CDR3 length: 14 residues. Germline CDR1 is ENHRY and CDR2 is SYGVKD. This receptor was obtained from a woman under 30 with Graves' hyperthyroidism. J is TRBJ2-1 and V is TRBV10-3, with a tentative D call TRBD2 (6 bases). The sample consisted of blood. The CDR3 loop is CAISHGLSGNEQFL. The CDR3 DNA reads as TGTGCCATCAGCCATGGACTATCAGGCAATGAGCAGTTCTTA.